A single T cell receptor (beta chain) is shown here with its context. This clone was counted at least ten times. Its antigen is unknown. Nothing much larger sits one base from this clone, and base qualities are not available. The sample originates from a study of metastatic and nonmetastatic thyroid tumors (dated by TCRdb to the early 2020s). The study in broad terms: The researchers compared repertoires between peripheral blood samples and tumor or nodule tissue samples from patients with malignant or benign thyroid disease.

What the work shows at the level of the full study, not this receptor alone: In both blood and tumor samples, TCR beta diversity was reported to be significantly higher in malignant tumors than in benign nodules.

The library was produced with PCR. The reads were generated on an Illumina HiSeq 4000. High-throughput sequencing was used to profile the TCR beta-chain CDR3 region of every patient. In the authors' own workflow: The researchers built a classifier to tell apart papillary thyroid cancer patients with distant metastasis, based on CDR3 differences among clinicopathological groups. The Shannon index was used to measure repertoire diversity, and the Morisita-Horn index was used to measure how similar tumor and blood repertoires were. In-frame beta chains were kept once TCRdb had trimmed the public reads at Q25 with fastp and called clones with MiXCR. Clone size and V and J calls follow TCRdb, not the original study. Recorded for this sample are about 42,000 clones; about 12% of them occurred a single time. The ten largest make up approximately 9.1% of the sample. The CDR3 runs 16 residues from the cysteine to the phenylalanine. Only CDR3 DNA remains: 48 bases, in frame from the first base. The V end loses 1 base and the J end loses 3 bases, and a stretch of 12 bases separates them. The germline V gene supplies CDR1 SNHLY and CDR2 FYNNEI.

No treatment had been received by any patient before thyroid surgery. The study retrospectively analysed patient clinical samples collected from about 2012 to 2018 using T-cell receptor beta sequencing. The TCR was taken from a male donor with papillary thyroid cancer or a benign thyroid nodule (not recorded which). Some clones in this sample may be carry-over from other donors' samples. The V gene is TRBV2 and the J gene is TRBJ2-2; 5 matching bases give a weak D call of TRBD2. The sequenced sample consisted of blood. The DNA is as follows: TGTGCCAGCAGTGAAGGAGGGCCCATTGACACCGGGGAGCTGTTTTTT. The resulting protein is CASSEGGPIDTGELFF.